Following are 14 T cell receptor beta chains from one sample sequenced in a study of identifying expanded T cells in peripheral blood. TCRdb keeps only in-frame clones here, not all; method: immunoSEQ multiplex PCR. The table has around 100,000 clones, 70% to 90% seen once; the top ten hold 14%. The sequencing sample was made of blood. These receptors all stem from a person aged 18 to 70 in good health.

The rearrangement uses TRBV15 and TRBJ2-7; possibly TRBD2 for D (7 bases). The CDR3 totals 16 residues. Per the germline V gene, CDR1 is LNHNV and CDR2 is YYDKDF (reference sequence). The V and J ends lost 0 bases and 2 bases respectively, with 14 bases between them. The CDR3 spells CATSRDGAGAPYEQYF. The CDR3 nucleotides are TGTGCCACCAGCAGAGATGGGGCGGGGGCACCCTACGAGCAGTACTTC.

J is TRBJ2-2 and V is TRBV7-2; D call uncertain. The CDR3 is 15 residues long. Germline-derived CDR1 and CDR2 are SGHTA and FQGNSA. V was clipped by 1 base and J by 2 bases, with 8 bases between them. The CDR3 nucleotides are TGTGCCAGCAGCTTAGGACTCGGAAACACCGGGGAGCTGTTTTTT. Its translation: CASSLGLGNTGELFF.

V gene TRBV7-9 combines with J gene TRBJ1-4; TRBD1 matches at 9 bases. J was trimmed by 6 bases and V by 7 bases; bases with no gene match: 3. The CDR3 has 13 residues. Germline V gene sequence: CDR1 SEHNR, CDR2 FQNEAQ (reference sequence). For the CDR3, the DNA is TGTGCCAGCATCCGGGACAGGGATGAAAAACTGTTTTTT. This gives the protein CASIRDRDEKLFF. The full variable domain, with the rest looked up from reference TRBV7-9 and TRBJ1-4, is DTGVSQNPRHKITKRGQNVTFRCDPISEHNRLYWYRQTLGQGPEFLTYFQNEAQLEKSRLLSDRFSAERPKGSFSTLEIQRTEQGDSAMYLCASIRDRDEKLFFGSGTQLSVL.

This chain joins TRBV11-3 and TRBJ1-1; tentative D call: TRBD1 (6 bases). Germline-derived CDR1 and CDR2 are SGHNT and YENEEA. The CDR3 contains 13 residues. Trimming cost V 5 bases and J 1 base, with 8 bases left between them. The CDR3 nucleotides are TGTGCCAGCAGCAGGGGGGCGAACACTGAAGCTTTCTTT. It translates to CASSRGANTEAFF.

This clone was seen a single time. This chain uses TRBV7-3 with TRBJ2-3, with D possibly being TRBD1 or TRBD2 (5 bases each). CDR1 is SGHTA and CDR2 is FQGTGA in the germline V gene. Trimming took off 5 bases at V and 6 bases at J, with 15 bases between the two ends. The CDR3 length is 14 residues. CDR3 sequence reads: CASSRGGPLDTQYF. The CDR3 DNA is TGTGCCAGCAGCCGTGGGGGACCCTTGGATACGCAGTATTTT.

This clone has just one count. CDR3 region: CASSLEAGVSPDTQYF. CDR3 nucleotides: TGTGCCAGCAGTTTAGAAGCGGGAGTTTCACCAGATACGCAGTATTTT. The rearrangement joins TRBV28 to TRBJ2-3; TRBD2 matches 8 bases. Germline CDR1 is MDHEN and CDR2 is SYDVKM. The CDR3 has 16 residues. V lost 2 bases to trimming and J lost 4 bases; unmatched junction nucleotides: 8.

This clone appeared a few times. The chain recombines TRBV6-6 with TRBJ1-2; D is uncertain. Per germline, CDR1 MNHNY and CDR2 SVGAGI (reference sequence). V lost 4 bases, J lost 9 bases, and 15 bases lay in between. The CDR3 consists of 13 residues. The CDR3 sequence is CASSSGAEKSYTF. CDR3 nucleotides: TGTGCCAGCAGTTCGGGTGCCGAGAAGAGCTACACCTTC.

The CDR3 sequence is CASSPDGLDYEQYF. In DNA form, the CDR3 reads TGTGCCAGCTCACCAGACGGACTGGACTACGAGCAGTACTTC. The chain combines TRBV18 with TRBJ2-7, with D perhaps matching TRBD2 (5 bases). CDR3 length: 14 amino acids. Germline V gene data show CDR1 as KGHSH and CDR2 as LQKENI. Between the trimmed V and J ends, which lost 2 bases and 3 bases, there was a span of 11 bases.

This clone has only one observation. The rearrangement uses TRBV2 and TRBJ1-5, with unresolved D. The CDR3 covers 15 residues. V was pared by 4 bases and J by 2 bases, with 12 bases between. CDR1 SNHLY and CDR2 FYNNEI come from the germline V gene. This CDR3 is CASSVPVVGNQPQHF. As DNA, the CDR3 is TGTGCCAGCAGTGTTCCGGTAGTGGGCAATCAGCCCCAGCATTTT.

The chain joins TRBV18 to TRBJ2-5, with D maybe TRBD1 (6 bases). Germline V gene data show CDR1 as KGHSH and CDR2 as LQKENI. V was cut by 0 bases and J by 0 bases, with 8 bases left in between. This CDR3 region has 15 residues. This CDR3 reads CASSPPNRDQETQYF. For the CDR3, the DNA is TGTGCCAGCTCACCACCGAACAGGGACCAAGAGACCCAGTACTTC.

The V gene is TRBV4-1, the J gene TRBJ2-1; TRBD1 matches at 7 bases. The V segment lost 0 bases and the J segment 4 bases; nucleotides outside the gene matches: 9. Germline values: CDR1 MGHRA, CDR2 YSYEKL. The CDR3 covers 17 residues. CDR3 region: CASSQEGDRAGYNEQFF. CDR3 DNA sequence: TGCGCCAGCAGCCAAGAGGGAGACAGGGCTGGATACAATGAGCAGTTCTTC.

CDR3 bases: TGTGCCAGCAGCTTGGGCCAAGAGACCCAGTACTTC. Protein: CASSLGQETQYF. The gene calls are TRBV5-4 and TRBJ2-5; D gene uncertain. The CDR3 is 12 residues long. V gave up 0 bases and J gave up 1 base, with 1 base separating them. Germline assignment: CDR1 SGHNT and CDR2 YYREEE (reference sequence).

The rearrangement links TRBV6-1 to TRBJ2-7, with 13 bases identical to TRBD2. The germline gives CDR1 MNHNS, CDR2 SASEGT. Losses at the gene ends were 4 bases for V and 4 bases for J; bases not matched to a gene: 4. CDR3 length equals 15 residues. The CDR3 DNA is TGTGCCAGCAGTGGCACTAGCGGGAGGGCGTACGAGCAGTACTTC. Amino acids: CASSGTSGRAYEQYF.

The rearrangement joins TRBV5-1 to TRBJ1-1, with TRBD1 identical over 8 bases. The trim removed 4 bases at V and 6 bases at J, leaving 5 bases unmatched. Per germline, CDR1 SGHRS and CDR2 YFSETQ. The CDR3 consists of 13 residues. Here the CDR3 reads CASSMTGVAEAFF. The CDR3 nucleotides read TGCGCCAGCAGCATGACAGGGGTCGCTGAAGCTTTCTTT.